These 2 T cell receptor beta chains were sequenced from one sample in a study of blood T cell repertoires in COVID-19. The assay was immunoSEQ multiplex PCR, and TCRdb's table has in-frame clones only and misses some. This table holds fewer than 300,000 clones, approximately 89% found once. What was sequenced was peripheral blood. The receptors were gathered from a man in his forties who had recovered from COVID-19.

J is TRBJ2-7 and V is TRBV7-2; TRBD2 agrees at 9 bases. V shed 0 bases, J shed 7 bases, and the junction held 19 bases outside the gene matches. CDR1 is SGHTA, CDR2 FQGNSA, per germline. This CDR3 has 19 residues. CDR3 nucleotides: TGTGCCAGCAGCTTAGCGCTTGGTAGCGGGAGTTTGGGAGGTAGGGAGCAGTACTTC. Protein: CASSLALGSGSLGGREQYF.

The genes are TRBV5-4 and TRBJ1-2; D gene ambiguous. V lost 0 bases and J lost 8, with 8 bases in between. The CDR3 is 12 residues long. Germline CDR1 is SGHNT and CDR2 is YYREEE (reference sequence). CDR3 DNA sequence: TGTGCCAGCAGCTTGGTGGGCGGGGGCTACACCTTC. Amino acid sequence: CASSLVGGGYTF.